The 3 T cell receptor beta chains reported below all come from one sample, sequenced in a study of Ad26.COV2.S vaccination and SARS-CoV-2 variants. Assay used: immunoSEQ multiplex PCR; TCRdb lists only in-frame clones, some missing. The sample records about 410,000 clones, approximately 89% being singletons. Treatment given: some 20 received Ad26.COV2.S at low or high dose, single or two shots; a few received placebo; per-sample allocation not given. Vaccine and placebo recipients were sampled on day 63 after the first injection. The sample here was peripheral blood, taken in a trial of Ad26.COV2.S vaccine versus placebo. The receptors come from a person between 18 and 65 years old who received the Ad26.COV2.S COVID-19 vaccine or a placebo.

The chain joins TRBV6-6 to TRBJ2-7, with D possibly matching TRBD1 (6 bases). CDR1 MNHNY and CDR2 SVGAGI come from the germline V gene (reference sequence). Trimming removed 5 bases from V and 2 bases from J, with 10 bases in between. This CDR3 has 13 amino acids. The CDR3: CASSSTGTYEQYF. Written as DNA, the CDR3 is TGTGCCAGCAGTAGCACAGGGACCTACGAGCAGTACTTC.

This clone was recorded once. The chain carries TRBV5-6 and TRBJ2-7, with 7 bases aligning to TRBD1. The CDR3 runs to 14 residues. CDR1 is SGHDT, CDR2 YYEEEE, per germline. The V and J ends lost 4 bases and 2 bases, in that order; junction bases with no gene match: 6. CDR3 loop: CASSKTGRTYEQYF. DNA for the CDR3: TGTGCCAGCAGCAAGACAGGGAGAACCTACGAGCAGTACTTC.

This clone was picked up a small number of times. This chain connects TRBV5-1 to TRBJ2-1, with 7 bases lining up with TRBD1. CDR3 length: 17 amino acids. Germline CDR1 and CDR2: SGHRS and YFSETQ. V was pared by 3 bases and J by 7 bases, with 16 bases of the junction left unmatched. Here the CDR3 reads CASSSSILTGVSNEQFF. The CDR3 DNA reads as TGCGCCAGCAGCTCGTCTATCCTCACAGGGGTGTCGAATGAGCAGTTCTTC.